The 13 T cell receptor beta chains below all came from one sample that was sequenced in a study of blood T cell repertoires in COVID-19. The protocol was immunoSEQ multiplex PCR, while the TCRdb copy is restricted to in-frame clones and leaves out a portion. The profile shows more than 350,000 clones, about 90% of them singletons. Sample: peripheral blood. The receptors were gathered from a woman aged 25 to 39 with COVID-19, enrolled during active disease.

The chain joins TRBV5-4 to TRBJ2-5; tentatively, D is TRBD2 (5 bases). This CDR3 region has 12 residues. V was cut by 6 bases and J by 5 bases, with 11 bases left in between. Germline assignment: CDR1 SGHNT and CDR2 YYREEE (reference sequence). The CDR3 DNA reads as TGTGCCAGCACCCTTACGGGGGAGACCCAGTACTTC. Protein sequence: CASTLTGETQYF.

The V call is TRBV10-3, the J call TRBJ2-5; D gene ambiguous. The CDR3 runs to 13 residues. The germline V and J ends were trimmed by 9 bases and 5 bases, with 16 bases remaining between them. Per germline, CDR1 ENHRY and CDR2 SYGVKD. The CDR3 loop reads CAISTSPRETQYF. CDR3 nucleotide sequence: TGTGCCATATCAACCTCGCCCAGGGAGACCCAGTACTTC.

The chain's CDR3 is CASSPGLGPYEQYF. CDR3 bases: TGCGCCAGCAGCCCAGGACTAGGACCCTACGAGCAGTACTTC. This sequence joins TRBV4-1 and TRBJ2-7; TRBD2 matches at 7 bases. The CDR3 spans 14 residues. Germline assignment: CDR1 MGHRA and CDR2 YSYEKL. The J segment lost 2 bases and the V segment lost 4 bases, leaving 5 bases of the junction unmatched.

On this clone: Other DNA sequences within the sample encode an identical CDR3. This chain links TRBV19 with TRBJ2-1, with TRBD2 matching 12 bases. Trimming cost V 1 base and J 9 bases; bases outside gene matches: 4. This CDR3 has 15 residues. CDR1 is LNHDA, CDR2 SQIVND, per germline (reference sequence). The CDR3 loop is CASSIGLAGVGEQFF. The CDR3 DNA sequence: TGTGCCAGTAGTATAGGACTAGCGGGAGTCGGTGAGCAGTTCTTC.

This chain links TRBV2 with TRBJ1-1, with 11 bases fitting TRBD1. V shed 9 bases and J 7 bases; nucleotides not matched to a gene: 10. The CDR3 spans 14 residues. Germline CDR1 and CDR2: SNHLY and FYNNEI. The CDR3 DNA reads as TGTGCCAGTGGATTCGGACAGGGGGCTAGTGAAGCTTTCTTT. Translated: CASGFGQGASEAFF.

The chain is built from TRBV3-1 (or the pseudogene TRBV3-2) and TRBJ2-5; 9 bases fit TRBD2. CDR3 length equals 15 residues. CDR1 and CDR2 (germline): LGHDT, YNNKEL (reference sequence). V was clipped by 4 bases and J by 5 bases; unmatched bases: 8. The CDR3 region is CASSPLAGATETQYF. As DNA, the CDR3 is TGTGCCAGCAGCCCCTTAGCGGGAGCGACGGAGACCCAGTACTTC.

Only one count was recorded for this clone. CDR3 sequence: CASSGKGEPKSYNEQFF. CDR3 bases: TGCGCCAGCAGTGGGAAGGGGGAACCTAAATCCTACAATGAGCAGTTCTTC. This sequence joins TRBV10-1 and TRBJ2-1, with D tentatively TRBD1 (6 bases). V was shortened by 4 bases and J by 1 base, with 17 bases between the two germline ends. The CDR3 covers 17 residues. Germline V gene sequence: CDR1 WNHNN, CDR2 SYGVQD (reference sequence).

The V gene is TRBV12-3 or TRBV12-4, the J gene TRBJ2-7; TRBD1 might be the D (5 bases). The CDR3 totals 11 residues. Between the trimmed V and J ends, which lost 6 bases and 6 bases, there was a span of 9 bases. Here the CDR3 DNA reads TGTGCCAGCAGCAGGGTGGGCGAGCAGTACTTC. The encoded protein is CASSRVGEQYF.

This chain links TRBV11-2 with TRBJ2-2; the D is unclear. Germline CDR1 SGHAT, CDR2 FQNNGV. Between the trimmed V and J ends, which lost 1 base and 1 base, there was a span of 4 bases. The CDR3 loop spans 14 amino acids. CDR3 residues: CASSLALNTGELFF. The CDR3 DNA follows: TGTGCCAGCAGCTTAGCTTTGAACACCGGGGAGCTGTTTTTT.

V usage is TRBV30 and J usage is TRBJ2-5, with 7 bases identical to TRBD2. V dropped 2 bases and J dropped 4; count of bases not matched to a gene: 1. The length of the CDR3 is 12 residues. Per germline, CDR1 GTSNPN and CDR2 SVGIG (reference sequence). The DNA for the CDR3 is TGTGCCTGGAGTAAGCGGGGAGAGACCCAGTACTTC. This codes for CAWSKRGETQYF.

This chain uses TRBV5-1 with TRBJ1-1; D may be TRBD1 (6 bases). V dropped 1 base and J dropped 3 bases, with 13 bases sitting between them. CDR1 and CDR2 (germline): SGHRS, YFSETQ. The CDR3 runs to 15 residues. The DNA for the CDR3 is TGCGCCAGCAGCTTGTTTGGGGGCCCGGACACTGAAGCTTTCTTT. Its protein product is CASSLFGGPDTEAFF.

This clone was seen once. The chain joins TRBV5-4 to TRBJ2-7; the match to TRBD2 covers 12 bases. The CDR3 spans 18 residues. J was trimmed by 2 bases and V by 2 bases; bases with no gene match: 11. Germline V gives CDR1 SGHNT, CDR2 YYREEE (reference sequence). The CDR3 sequence is CASSLLRLAGEVAYEQYF. CDR3 nucleotides: TGTGCCAGCAGCTTATTAAGACTAGCGGGAGAGGTAGCCTACGAGCAGTACTTC.

The V gene is TRBV27, the J gene TRBJ2-2, with 8 nucleotides matching TRBD2. The trim removed 6 bases at V and 5 bases at J, leaving 14 bases unmatched. This CDR3 has 17 residues. The germline CDR1 and CDR2 sequences are MNHEY and SMNVEV (reference sequence). CDR3 in amino acids: CASSPGPTGTRTGELFF. CDR3 coding DNA: TGTGCCAGCAGCCCGGGCCCTACCGGGACTAGGACCGGGGAGCTGTTTTTT.